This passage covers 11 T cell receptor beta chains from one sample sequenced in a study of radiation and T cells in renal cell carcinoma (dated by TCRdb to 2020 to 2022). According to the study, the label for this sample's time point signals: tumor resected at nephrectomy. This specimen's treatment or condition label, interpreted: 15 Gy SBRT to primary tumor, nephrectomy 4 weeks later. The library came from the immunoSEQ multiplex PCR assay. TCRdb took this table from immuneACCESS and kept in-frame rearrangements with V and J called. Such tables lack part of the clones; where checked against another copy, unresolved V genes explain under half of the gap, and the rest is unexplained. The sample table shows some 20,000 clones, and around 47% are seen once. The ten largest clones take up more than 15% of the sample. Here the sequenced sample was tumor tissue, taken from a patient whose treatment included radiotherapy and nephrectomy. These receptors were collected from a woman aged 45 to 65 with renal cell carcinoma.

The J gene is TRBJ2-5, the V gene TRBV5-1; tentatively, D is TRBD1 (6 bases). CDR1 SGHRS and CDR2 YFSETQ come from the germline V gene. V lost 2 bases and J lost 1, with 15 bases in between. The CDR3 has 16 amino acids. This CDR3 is CASSFRTQGSQETQYF. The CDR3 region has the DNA TGCGCCAGCAGCTTTAGGACTCAGGGGTCCCAAGAGACCCAGTACTTC. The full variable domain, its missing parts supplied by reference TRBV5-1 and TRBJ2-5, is KAGVTQTPRYLIKTRGQQVTLSCSPISGHRSVSWYQQTPGQGLQFLFEYFSETQRNKGNFPGRFSGRQFSNSRSEMNVSTLELGDSALYLCASSFRTQGSQETQYFGPGTRLLVL.

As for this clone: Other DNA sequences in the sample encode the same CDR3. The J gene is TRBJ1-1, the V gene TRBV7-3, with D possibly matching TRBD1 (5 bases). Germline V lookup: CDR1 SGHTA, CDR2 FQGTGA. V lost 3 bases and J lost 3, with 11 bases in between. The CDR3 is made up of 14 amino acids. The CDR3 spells CASSFQGGDTEAFF. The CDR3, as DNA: TGTGCCAGCAGCTTCCAGGGAGGTGACACTGAAGCTTTCTTT.

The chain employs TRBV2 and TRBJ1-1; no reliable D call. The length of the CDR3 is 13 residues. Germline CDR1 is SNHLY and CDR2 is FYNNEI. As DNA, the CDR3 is TGTGCTTCCATGGTAGGTTCGGGGACTGAAGCTTTCTTT. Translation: CASMVGSGTEAFF.

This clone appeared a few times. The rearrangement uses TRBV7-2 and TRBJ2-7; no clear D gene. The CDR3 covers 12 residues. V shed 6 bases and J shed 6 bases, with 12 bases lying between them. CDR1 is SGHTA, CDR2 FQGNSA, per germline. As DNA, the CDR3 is TGTGCCAGCAGGGTGACCTGGGGCGAGCAGTACTTC. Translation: CASRVTWGEQYF. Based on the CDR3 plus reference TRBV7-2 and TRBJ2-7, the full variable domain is GAGVSQSPSNKVTEKGKDVELRCDPISGHTALYWYRQSLGQGLEFLIYFQGNSAPDKSGLPSDRFSAERTGGSVSTLTIQRTQQEDSAVYLCASRVTWGEQYFGPGTRLTVT.

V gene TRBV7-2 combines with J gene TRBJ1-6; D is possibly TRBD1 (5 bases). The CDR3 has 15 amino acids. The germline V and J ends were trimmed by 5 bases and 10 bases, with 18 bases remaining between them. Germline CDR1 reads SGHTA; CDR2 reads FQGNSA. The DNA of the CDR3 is TGTGCCAGCAGCCAACTATATAGGGGCGAATCACCCCTCCACTTT. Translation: CASSQLYRGESPLHF.

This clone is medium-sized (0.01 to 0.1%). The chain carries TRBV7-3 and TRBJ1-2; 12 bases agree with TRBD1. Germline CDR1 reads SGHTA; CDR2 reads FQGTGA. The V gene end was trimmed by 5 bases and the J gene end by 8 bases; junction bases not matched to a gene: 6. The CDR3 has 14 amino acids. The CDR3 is CASSTGTGGEGYTF. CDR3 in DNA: TGTGCCAGCAGCACCGGGACAGGGGGCGAAGGCTACACCTTC.

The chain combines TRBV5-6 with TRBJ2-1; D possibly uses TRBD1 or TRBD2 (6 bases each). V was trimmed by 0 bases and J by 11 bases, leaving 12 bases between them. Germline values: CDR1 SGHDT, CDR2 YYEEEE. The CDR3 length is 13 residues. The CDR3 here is CASSLVARGQQFF. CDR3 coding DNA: TGTGCCAGCAGCTTGGTGGCCCGGGGGCAGCAGTTCTTC.

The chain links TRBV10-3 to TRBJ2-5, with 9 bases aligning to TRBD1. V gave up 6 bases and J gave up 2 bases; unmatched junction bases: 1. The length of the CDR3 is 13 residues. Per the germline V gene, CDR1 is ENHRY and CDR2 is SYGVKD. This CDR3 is CAIRGQGQETQYF. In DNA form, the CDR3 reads TGTGCCATCAGGGGACAGGGACAAGAGACCCAGTACTTC.

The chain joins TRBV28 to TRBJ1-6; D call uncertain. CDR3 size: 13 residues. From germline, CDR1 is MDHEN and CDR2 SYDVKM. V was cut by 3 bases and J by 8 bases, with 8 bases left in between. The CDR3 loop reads CASSFQIDSPLHF. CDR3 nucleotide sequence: TGTGCCAGCAGTTTTCAGATCGATTCACCCCTCCACTTT.

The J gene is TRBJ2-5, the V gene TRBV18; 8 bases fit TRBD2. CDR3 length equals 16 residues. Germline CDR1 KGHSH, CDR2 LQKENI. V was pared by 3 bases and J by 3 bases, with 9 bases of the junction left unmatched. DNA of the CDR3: TGTGCCAGCTCACCCCTTCTCGCAGCGGGGGAAGAGACCCAGTACTTC. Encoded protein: CASSPLLAAGEETQYF.

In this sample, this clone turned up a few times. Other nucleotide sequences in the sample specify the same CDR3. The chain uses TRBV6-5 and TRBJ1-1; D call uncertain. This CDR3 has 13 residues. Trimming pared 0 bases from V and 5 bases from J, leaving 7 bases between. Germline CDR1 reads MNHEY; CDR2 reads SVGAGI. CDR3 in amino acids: CASSYSADTEAFF. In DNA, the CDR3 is TGTGCCAGCAGTTACTCGGCAGATACTGAAGCTTTCTTT.